The 19 T cell receptor beta chains reported below all come from one sample, sequenced in a study of tumor-infiltrating lymphocytes in primary liver carcinoma. From approximately 0.5 ug of total RNA, TCR beta-specific cDNA was reverse-transcribed using a constant-region primer. Researchers made the TCR beta libraries by running three nested multiplex PCR rounds with slightly modified ARM-PCR. For 10 cycles apiece, the opening two PCR rounds ran with TRBV1-TRBV30 forward primers and a C-beta reverse primer. One entry per CDR3 protein, called by TCRdb with MiXCR from the multiplex PCR reads. The sample lists 200,000 or so distinct CDR3 sequences; 65% were seen once. Blood RNA was derived from unsorted whole blood, and germline DNA was extracted too. Sequenced: peripheral blood. The receptor set was obtained from a woman in her sixties or seventies with primary liver carcinoma and hepatitis B virus infection.

As to this clonotype: This likely comes from a read error, as the CDR3 has no conserved phenylalanine or tryptophan at its end. The chain has TRBV29-1 and TRBJ2-1; D gene unclear. The CDR3 is 16 residues long. Germline V gene lookup returns CDR1 SQVTM and CDR2 ANQGSEA. The ends were cut back, 2 bases at V and 6 bases at J, with 20 bases in the middle. CDR3 DNA: TGCAGCGTTGAACTGTGGTCTAACGGCTTATCCAATGAGCAGTTCCTC. It codes for CSVELWSNGLSNEQFL.

In regard to this clonotype: This could be a read error, since a much larger clone is one nucleotide away. This chain uses TRBV6-1 with TRBJ2-3; perhaps TRBD1 as D (6 bases). TRBJ1-5 explains the end of the DNA better; the J call may be wrong. Germline V CDR1 and CDR2: MNHNS, SASEGT. The CDR3 is made up of 14 amino acids. CDR3 DNA sequence: TGTGCCAGCACCTATACAGGGATAGCAGATACGCAGCATTTT. Translating gives CASTYTGIADTQHF.

This clonotype was counted at least ten times. The chain has TRBV29-1 and TRBJ2-5; a possible D gene is TRBD1 (5 bases). Germline CDR1 reads SQVTM; CDR2 reads ANQGSEA. The ends were cut back, 4 bases at V and 2 bases at J, with 11 bases in the middle. This CDR3 is 13 amino acids long. The CDR3 protein is CSVVPGSQETQYF. DNA for the CDR3: TGCAGCGTTGTTCCAGGGTCTCAAGAGACCCAGTACTTC. The entire variable domain, with the rest obtained from reference TRBV29-1 and TRBJ2-5, is as follows: SAVISQKPSRDICQRGTSLTIQCQVDSQVTMMFWYRQQPGQSLTLIATANQGSEATYESGFVIDKFPISRPNLTFSTLTVSNMSPEDSSIYLCSVVPGSQETQYFGPGTRLLVL.

The chain is built from TRBV12-3 or TRBV12-4 and TRBJ1-5; D gene uncertain. CDR3 size: 15 residues. The V end lost 6 bases, the J end lost 0 bases, and 12 bases lay between the germline ends. The DNA of the CDR3 is TGTGCCAGCAGCCGCGCGAGGAATAGCAATCAGCCCCAGCATTTT. Its translation: CASSRARNSNQPQHF.

The V call is TRBV7-9, the J call TRBJ2-5; D is unclear. The CDR3 is made up of 14 amino acids. V shed 1 base and J shed 3 bases, with 9 bases lying between them. CDR1 SEHNR and CDR2 FQNEAQ come from the germline V gene (reference sequence). The DNA for the CDR3 is TGTGCCAGCAGCTTAGTGTGTGGAGAAGAGACCCAGTACTTC. Protein sequence: CASSLVCGEETQYF.

The rearrangement joins TRBV11-3 to TRBJ2-1; D could derive from TRBD1 or TRBD2 (6 bases each). V was pared by 2 bases and J by 8 bases, with 19 bases between. Per the germline V gene, CDR1 is SGHNT and CDR2 is YENEEA. CDR3 size: 16 residues. Here the CDR3 DNA reads TGTGCCAGCAGCTTAACACCGTGGGGGGCTAGAGATGAGCAGTTCTTC. It specifies CASSLTPWGARDEQFF.

The genes are TRBV20-1 and TRBJ2-2; TRBD2 is a possible D gene (6 bases). CDR1 is DFQATT and CDR2 is SNEGSKA in the germline V gene (reference sequence). The CDR3 contains 13 residues. V shed 6 bases and J shed 5 bases, with 13 bases lying between them. The DNA of the CDR3 is TGCAGTGCGGAGGGTTCCGGGACCGGGGAGCTGTTTTTT. This translates into CSAEGSGTGELFF.

This clonotype has a handful of counts. V is TRBV7-9 and J is TRBJ2-1; 7 bases are shared with TRBD2. This CDR3 spans 15 amino acids. Looked up from germline, CDR1 is SEHNR and CDR2 is FQNEAQ (reference sequence). V lost 1 base, J lost 12 bases, and 12 bases stayed unmatched. In DNA form, the CDR3 reads TGTGCCAGCAGCTTAGTATCAGCTCTAGCGGACACGCAGTTCTTC. Translation gives CASSLVSALADTQFF.

Judged by abundance, this clonotype is medium-sized. This sequence joins TRBV11-2 and TRBJ1-2; no definite D call. CDR1 SGHAT and CDR2 FQNNGV come from the germline V gene. This CDR3 has 12 amino acids. The V gene lost 1 base and the J gene lost 7 bases, with 7 bases spanning the gap. CDR3 nucleotides: TGTGCCAGCAGCTTAGTGGATTTTGGCTACACCTTC. Translating gives CASSLVDFGYTF.

As for this clonotype: With a much larger clone just one base away, this may be a read error. The chain couples TRBV11-3 to TRBJ2-3; 8 bases map to TRBD1. Germline V gene data show CDR1 as SGHNT and CDR2 as YENEEA. J lost 1 base, V lost 1 base, and 1 base had no gene match. This CDR3 is 15 amino acids long. The CDR3 DNA is TGTGCCAGCAGCTTAGGACAGGGGTGCACAGATACGCAGTATTTT. Protein sequence: CASSLGQGCTDTQYF.

The chain employs TRBV12-3 or TRBV12-4 and TRBJ2-7; weak D call: TRBD1 (7 bases). The CDR3 runs to 13 residues. V lost 6 bases to trimming and J lost 13 bases, with 22 bases between them. CDR3 sequence: CASSQIQGTAQYF. CDR3 coding DNA: TGTGCCAGCAGCCAGATACAGGGGACTGCGCAATACTTC.

The chain joins TRBV28 to TRBJ2-3; weak D call: TRBD2 (6 bases). Germline CDR1 is MDHEN and CDR2 is SYDVKM. V was trimmed by 0 bases and J by 1 base, leaving 8 bases between them. The CDR3 is 15 residues long. The CDR3 DNA reads TGTGCCAGCAGTTTATGGGGCGGGGGCACAGATACGCAGTATTTT. Residues: CASSLWGGGTDTQYF.

Concerning this clonotype itself: Possible read error: a much larger clone is one base away. The CDR3 loop reads CASSQAERSYEQYF. The CDR3 DNA follows: TGCGCCAGCAGCCAAGCGGAACGGAGTTACGAGCAGTACTTC. The chain links TRBV4-1 to TRBJ2-7; D uncertain. Trimming pared 1 base from V and 4 bases from J, leaving 11 bases between. Germline V gene data show CDR1 as MGHRA and CDR2 as YSYEKL. The length of the CDR3 is 14 residues.

A note on this clonotype: This CDR3 is missing its conserved last phenylalanine or tryptophan, likely due to a read error. V is TRBV11-2 and J is TRBJ2-3; 7 bases agree with TRBD2. The CDR3 is 14 residues long. Germline V gene data show CDR1 as SGHAT and CDR2 as FQNNGV. CDR3 residues: CASSLLAGSDTQYY. The CDR3 DNA sequence: TGTGCCAGCAGCTTATTAGCGGGCTCAGATACACAGTATTAT.

This clonotype has ten or more counts. V usage is TRBV28 and J usage is TRBJ2-5; TRBD1 aligns across 9 bases. CDR1 MDHEN and CDR2 SYDVKM come from the germline V gene. The CDR3 consists of 16 residues. V gave up 4 bases and J gave up 7 bases; unmatched junction bases: 13. The CDR3 spells CASSSPGQGLLGTQYF. DNA of the CDR3: TGTGCCAGCAGTTCCCCGGGACAGGGCTTGCTGGGGACCCAGTACTTC.

The chain combines TRBV5-6 with TRBJ2-2, with unresolved D. V was cut by 0 bases and J by 4 bases, with 10 bases left in between. Germline assignment: CDR1 SGHDT and CDR2 YYEEEE. The CDR3 loop spans 15 amino acids. DNA of the CDR3: TGTGCCAGCAGCTTGGCACCCAGAGTCACCGGGGAGCTGTTTTTT. Residues: CASSLAPRVTGELFF.

This clonotype appeared a few times. The rearrangement uses TRBV5-1 and TRBJ2-1; 8 bases agree with TRBD2. Germline V gene data show CDR1 as SGHRS and CDR2 as YFSETQ. Losses at the gene ends were 1 base for V and 5 bases for J; bases not matched to a gene: 14. The CDR3 is 18 amino acids. The chain's CDR3 is CASSLTRSGSPLDNEQFF. CDR3 bases: TGCGCCAGCAGCTTGACTCGGAGCGGGAGCCCCCTAGACAATGAGCAGTTCTTC. The variable domain in full, completed from reference TRBV5-1 and TRBJ2-1, reads KAGVTQTPRYLIKTRGQQVTLSCSPISGHRSVSWYQQTPGQGLQFLFEYFSETQRNKGNFPGRFSGRQFSNSRSEMNVSTLELGDSALYLCASSLTRSGSPLDNEQFFGPGTRLTVL.

The chain joins TRBV25-1 to TRBJ2-6, with D maybe TRBD2 (6 bases). The CDR3 extends over 16 amino acids. Germline CDR1 reads MGHDK; CDR2 reads SYGVNS. V was cut by 4 bases and J by 4 bases, with 14 bases left in between. CDR3: CASSGRVIAGANVLTF. Here the CDR3 DNA reads TGTGCCAGCAGTGGGAGGGTTATCGCCGGGGCCAACGTCCTGACTTTC.

The rearrangement links TRBV12-3 or TRBV12-4 to TRBJ2-7; 8 bases fit TRBD1. The CDR3 sequence is 16 residues long. V was clipped by 8 bases and J by 2 bases; unmatched bases: 14. The CDR3 sequence is CASLDGDRGPTYEQYF. CDR3 DNA sequence: TGTGCCAGCTTAGACGGCGACAGGGGCCCTACCTACGAGCAGTACTTC.